The rows below give T cell receptor beta chains drawn from one sample of a study of T cell repertoires in cytomegalovirus infection. For these TCRs, the target antigens are not known. TCRdb recomputed calls from the reads with MiXCR, one row per CDR3 protein. The profile covers about 480,000 distinct CDR3 sequences, with roughly a third appearing a single time and roughly 16% taken by the ten largest. This material consisted of cultured PBMCs, taken from culture after CMV antigen stimulation. These receptors came from a human donor in good health (CMV status not recorded). Some clones in this sample may be carry-over from other donors' samples. CDR3s include the opening cysteine and the closing phenylalanine or tryptophan. The order of the fields is D gene, clone size, J gene, V gene, CDR3 protein, CDR3 DNA. D genes are given only for firm matches. The size field is filled for only some rows; it gives once, few, many or a size class.

>.|.|TRBJ1-1|TRBV2
CASSDNWPEAFF
TGTGCCAGCAGTGACAATTGGCCAGAAGCTTTCTTT
>.|few|TRBJ2-7|TRBV7-6
CASSTGFPSYEQYF
TGTGCCAGCAGTACAGGGTTTCCCTCCTACGAGCAGTACTTC
>.|many|TRBJ2-7|TRBV20-1
CSARANYQGGQGLF
TGCAGTGCTAGAGCAAATTATCAGGGGGGCCAAGGCCTGTTC
>.|.|TRBJ2-7|TRBV28
CASSLSGGDYEQYF
TGTGCCAGCAGTTTAAGTGGCGGAGACTACGAGCAGTACTTC
>TRBD2|many|TRBJ2-2|TRBV5-1
CASSIDGRATGELFF
TGCGCCAGCAGCATAGACGGGAGGGCCACCGGGGAGCTGTTTTTT
>.|.|TRBJ2-3|TRBV7-9
CASSLAPNTQYF
TGTGCCAGCAGCTTAGCACCGAATACGCAGTATTTT
>TRBD1|.|TRBJ1-4|TRBV28
CASSFSGTGGEKLFF
TGTGCCAGCAGTTTCTCCGGGACAGGGGGTGAAAAACTGTTTTTT
>.|many|TRBJ2-1|TRBV7-2
CASSLGVFNEQFF
TGTGCCAGCAGCTTAGGAGTTTTCAATGAGCAGTTCTTC
>.|.|TRBJ2-2|TRBV20-1
CSATGYTGELFF
TGCAGTGCTACCGGGTACACCGGGGAGCTGTTTTTT
>.|many|TRBJ2-3|TRBV11-2
CASSINRADTQYF
TGTGCCAGCAGCATCAACAGGGCAGATACGCAGTATTTT
>.|.|TRBJ2-5|TRBV12-3/TRBV12-4
CASSPTNLAKETQYF
TGTGCCAGCAGTCCCACCAATCTAGCGAAAGAGACCCAGTACTTC
>TRBD1|few|TRBJ2-1|TRBV7-8
CASSLEAGGKEQFF
TGTGCCAGCAGCTTAGAGGCAGGGGGCAAAGAGCAGTTCTTC
>.|.|TRBJ2-5|TRBV5-1
CASSLAEKTQYF
TGCGCCAGCAGCTTGGCCGAAAAGACCCAGTACTTC
>TRBD1|.|TRBJ1-6|TRBV28
CASSRQGLASPLHF
TGTGCCAGCAGTCGACAGGGGCTCGCTTCACCCCTCCACTTT
>.|.|TRBJ1-2|TRBV11-2
CASSRVGGGYTF
TGTGCCAGCAGCCGTGTTGGGGGCGGCTACACCTTC
>.|few|TRBJ1-6|TRBV20-1
CSARDSSSYNSPLHF
TGCAGTGCGCGCGACAGCAGCTCCTATAATTCACCCCTCCACTTT
>TRBD1|.|TRBJ1-5|TRBV6-6
CASTRTGTYSNQPQHF
TGTGCCAGCACCCGGACAGGGACTTATAGCAATCAGCCCCAGCATTTT